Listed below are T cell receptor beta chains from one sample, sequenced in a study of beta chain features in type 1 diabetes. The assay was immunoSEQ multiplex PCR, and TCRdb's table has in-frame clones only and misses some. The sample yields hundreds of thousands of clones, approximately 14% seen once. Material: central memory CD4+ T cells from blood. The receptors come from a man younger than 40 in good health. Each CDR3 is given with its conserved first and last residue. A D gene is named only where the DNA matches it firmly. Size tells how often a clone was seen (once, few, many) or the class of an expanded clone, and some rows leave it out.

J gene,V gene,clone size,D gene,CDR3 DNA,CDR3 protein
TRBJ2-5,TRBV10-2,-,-,TGCGCCAGCAGTGAACAAGAGACCCAGTACTTC,CASSEQETQYF
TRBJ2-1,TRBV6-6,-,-,TGTGCCAGCGGAAACCGGGGCCGGCTGAATGAGCAGTTCTTC,CASGNRGRLNEQFF
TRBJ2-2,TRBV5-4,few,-,TGTGCCAGCAGCTTGCCGGGGTACACCGGGGAGCTGTTTTTT,CASSLPGYTGELFF
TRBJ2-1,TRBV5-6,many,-,TGTGCCAGCAGCTTCTCGGGGATTGAGCAGTTCTTC,CASSFSGIEQFF
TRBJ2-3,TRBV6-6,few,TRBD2,TGTGCCAGCAGGCCACTAGCGGGCACAGATACGCAGTATTTT,CASRPLAGTDTQYF
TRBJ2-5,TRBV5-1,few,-,TGCGCCAGCAGTCCACAGGGCCCAGAGACCCAGTACTTC,CASSPQGPETQYF
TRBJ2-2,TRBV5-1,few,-,TGCGCCAGCAGCTTGGTGCTTTACGGGGAGCTGTTTTTT,CASSLVLYGELFF
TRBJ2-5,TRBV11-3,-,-,TGTGCCAGCAGCGCGGGGCCTCCGAGGGAGACCCAGTACTTC,CASSAGPPRETQYF
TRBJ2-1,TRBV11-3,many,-,TGTGCCAGCAGCGTCGACCCCTTCTACAATGAGCAGTTCTTC,CASSVDPFYNEQFF
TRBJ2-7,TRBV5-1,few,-,TGCGCCAGCAGCCCGGGTGGGCAGACCTACGAGCAGTACTTC,CASSPGGQTYEQYF
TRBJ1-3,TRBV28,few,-,TGTGCCAGCAGGACAGCCAACTCTGGAAACACCATATATTTT,CASRTANSGNTIYF
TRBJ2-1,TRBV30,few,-,TGTGCCTGGAGTGGGCGGGAAGACGGAGAGCAGTTCTTC,CAWSGREDGEQFF
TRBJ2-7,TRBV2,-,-,TGTGCCAGCAGTGCAGACTCCGATAAGTACTTC,CASSADSDKYF
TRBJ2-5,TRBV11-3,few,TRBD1,TGTGCCAGCAGCCCATCTAAGACAGGGCAAGAGACCCAGTACTTC,CASSPSKTGQETQYF
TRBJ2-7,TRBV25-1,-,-,TGTGCCAGCAGCTGGGGTTACGAGCAGTACTTC,CASSWGYEQYF
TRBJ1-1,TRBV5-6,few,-,TGTGCCAGCAGCTTAGGCACTGAAGCTTTCTTT,CASSLGTEAFF
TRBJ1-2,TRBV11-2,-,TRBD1,TGTGCCAGCAGCACGCGACAGGGGGCGTTGGATGGCTACACCTTC,CASSTRQGALDGYTF
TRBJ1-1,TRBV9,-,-,TGTGCCAGCAGCGTAGGGGGGACTGGTTTGGCTGAAGCTTTCTTT,CASSVGGTGLAEAFF
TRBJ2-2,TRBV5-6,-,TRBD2,TGTGCCAGCAGCTTCTCCGGGACTAGTTTATATGGCACCGGGGAGCTGTTTTTT,CASSFSGTSLYGTGELFF
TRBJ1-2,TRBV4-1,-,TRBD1,TGCGCCAGCAGCTCTGGACAGGGTCGGCCGAAAAAGGCCGGTGGCTACACCTTC,CASSSGQGRPKKAGGYTF
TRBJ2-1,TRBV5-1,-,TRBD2,TGCGCCAGCAGCTTAAGCGGGGGGCTCTACAATGAGCAGTTCTTC,CASSLSGGLYNEQFF
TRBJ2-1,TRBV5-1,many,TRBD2,TGCGCCAGCGGGGCTAGCGGGAGAGGAGGCTACAATGAGCAGTTCTTC,CASGASGRGGYNEQFF
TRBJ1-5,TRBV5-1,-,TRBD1,TGCGCCAGCAGCTTGGGTGTTAGCGGGAGGATTGGGACAGATACGCAGCATTTT,CASSLGVSGRIGTDTQHF
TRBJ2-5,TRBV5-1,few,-,TGCGCCAGCAGCAACCGGGCCCCGATGACCCAAGAGACCCAGTACTTC,CASSNRAPMTQETQYF
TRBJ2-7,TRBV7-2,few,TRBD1,TGTGCCAGCAGCGGACGGTCCGGGACAGGGTCTTACGAGCAGTACTTC,CASSGRSGTGSYEQYF
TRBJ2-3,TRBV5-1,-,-,TGCGCCAGCAGCTTGCCGGCGGGGAGCACAGATACGCAGTATTTT,CASSLPAGSTDTQYF
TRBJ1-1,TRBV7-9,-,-,TGTGCCAGCAGCTTAGGGACACAAAACACTGAAGCTTTCTTT,CASSLGTQNTEAFF
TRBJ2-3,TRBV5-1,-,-,TGCGCCAGCAGCTTGGCCACAGATACGCAGTATTTT,CASSLATDTQYF
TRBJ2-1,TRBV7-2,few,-,TGTGCCAGCAGCTTTGGGGGGACAGTTTACAATGAGCAGTTCTTC,CASSFGGTVYNEQFF
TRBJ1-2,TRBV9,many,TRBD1,TGTGCCAGCAGCGCCGGACAGGGGGCTGGCTATGGCTACACCTTC,CASSAGQGAGYGYTF
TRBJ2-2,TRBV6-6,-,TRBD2,TGTGCCGTGGGGCGGGAGGGAGGTGCCGGGGAGCTGTTTTTT,CAVGREGGAGELFF
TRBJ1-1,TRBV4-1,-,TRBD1,TGCGCCAGCAGCCAGCAACAGGGGGGGAACACTGAAGCTTTCTTT,CASSQQQGGNTEAFF
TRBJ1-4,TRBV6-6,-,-,TGTGCCAGCAGTCCAAAAGGGCAGGGATTTAATGAAAAACTGTTTTTT,CASSPKGQGFNEKLFF
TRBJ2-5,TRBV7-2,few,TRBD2,TGTGCCAGCACCTTTAGCGGGGCAGAGACCCAGTACTTC,CASTFSGAETQYF
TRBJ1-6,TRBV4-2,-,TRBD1,TGTGCCAGCAGCCAAGATCGGGACAGGGCTAATTCACCCCTCCACTTT,CASSQDRDRANSPLHF
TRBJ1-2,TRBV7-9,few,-,TGTGCCAGCAGCTTAACATCCGCTTCTACCTATGGCTACACCTTC,CASSLTSASTYGYTF
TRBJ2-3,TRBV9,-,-,TGTGCCAGCAGTTGGGCTAGTAACACAGATACGCAGTATTTT,CASSWASNTDTQYF
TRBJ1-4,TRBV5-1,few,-,TGCGCCAGCAGCCGCGGACACAATGAAAAACTGTTTTTT,CASSRGHNEKLFF
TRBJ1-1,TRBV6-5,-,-,TGTGCCAGCAGTTCATTAGGGGGCACTGAAGCTTTCTTT,CASSSLGGTEAFF
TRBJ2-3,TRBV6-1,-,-,TGTGCCAGCAGCCTGGGGACTCTCAAGCAGTATTTT,CASSLGTLKQYF
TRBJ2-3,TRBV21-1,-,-,TGTGCCAAATTCCGGGACCTATACACAGATACGCAGTATTTT,CAKFRDLYTDTQYF